This entry describes one T cell receptor beta chain. This clonotype was recorded many times. No cognate antigen has been identified for it. No per-base quality is available; no much larger clone lies one base away. Interpreted using the paper, the treatment or condition label stands for: allogeneic hematopoietic cell transplantation with graft depleted of TCRalphabeta T cells and CD19 B cells. The transplant recipients were children given TCRalphabeta/CD19-depleted allogeneic hematopoietic cell grafts. The entry originates in a study of T-cell reconstitution after alpha-beta-depleted transplantation in children (dated by TCRdb to the mid-2010s). For the study in its entirety: Using TCR repertoire profiling, the study quantitatively followed how T-cell immune reconstitution unfolded in children after TCRalphabeta/CD19-depleted allogeneic hematopoietic cell transplantation.

Study-wide findings and limitations: In some patients, the high TCRbeta diversity seen at day 60 was put down to recipient T cells and intrathymic progenitors that had survived conditioning. About two months after transplant, the apparently early recovery of alphabetaT-cell counts reportedly depended on just several hundred clones that had expanded rapidly and came from non-depleted graft cells. The frequencies of hyperexpanded clones fell over the following months, and after one year, T-cell counts and TCRbeta diversity were mostly attributed to newly produced T cells.

Library preparation was by PCR. Sequenced on an Illumina HiSeq 2500. TCR libraries were prepared with molecular barcoding, using unique molecular identifiers to normalize TCRbeta repertoire quantification. The public reads were reanalyzed by TCRdb: fastp trimming at Q25, MiXCR alignment, in-frame beta chains only. Rows are combined by CDR3 protein, so each entry shows the most common genes and DNA. The sample table holds some 220,000 distinct CDR3 sequences, of which about 11% were seen once. The leading ten clones occupy 25% to 30% of the sample. The sequence derives from a child younger than two with acute myeloid leukemia, due to receive a stem cell transplant. The sample was PBMCs, taken before TCRalphabeta/CD19-depleted stem cell transplant.

Here is the DNA: TGTGCCAGCAGCTTAGAGTCAAACACTGAAGCTTTCTTT. This yields the protein CASSLESNTEAFF. The chain was built from TRBV11-3 and TRBJ1-1, with the D gene call left open. Measured from the cysteine to the phenylalanine, the CDR3 is 13 residues long. CDR3 DNA is the only sequence kept; it has 39 bases, read in frame from the first base. The CDR1 and CDR2 encoded by the germline V gene are SGHNT and YENEEA. A distance of 4 bases separates the germline ends of V and J, which lose 0 bases and 2 bases respectively.